Below are 22 T cell receptor beta chains sequenced from a single sample in a study of blood T cell repertoires in COVID-19. This table comes from immunoSEQ multiplex PCR, and its TCRdb copy is limited to in-frame clones, with some not included. This table holds fewer than 250,000 clones, around 90% found once. The material sequenced was peripheral blood. The receptors here all came from a man aged 30 to 39 with COVID-19, enrolled during active disease.

The CDR3, as DNA: TGTGCCAGTAGTATCAGGGGGCCAAACTATGGCTACACCTTC. It encodes CASSIRGPNYGYTF. J is TRBJ1-2 and V is TRBV19; 8 nucleotides align to TRBD1. Germline CDR1 reads LNHDA; CDR2 reads SQIVND (reference sequence). The CDR3 is 14 residues long. V shed 3 bases and J 2 bases; nucleotides not matched to a gene: 2.

Comment on this clone: A read error may produce the germline difference seen at one junction end. This chain links TRBV28 with TRBJ1-1, with TRBD1 as a possible D gene (5 bases). This CDR3 spans 12 amino acids. Germline assignment: CDR1 MDHEN and CDR2 SYDVKM. CDR3 region: CATSGAGTEAFF. CDR3 bases: TGTGCCACCAGTGGGGCTGGCACTGAAGCTTTCTTT. The complete variable domain, with remaining parts taken from reference TRBV28 and TRBJ1-1, reads DVKVTQSSRYLVKRTGEKVFLECVQDMDHENMFWYRQDPGLGLRLIYFSYDVKMKEKGDIPEGYSVSREKKERFSLILESASTNQTSMYLCATSGAGTEAFFGQGTRLTVV.

The gene calls are TRBV27 and TRBJ1-4; 10 nucleotides agree with TRBD1. The V and J ends lost 5 bases and 7 bases, in that order; junction bases with no gene match: 7. There are 15 residues in the CDR3. Germline values: CDR1 MNHEY, CDR2 SMNVEV (reference sequence). The CDR3 reads CASSPRQGAGEKLFF. DNA of the CDR3: TGTGCCAGCAGTCCAAGACAGGGGGCGGGTGAAAAACTGTTTTTT.

This chain uses TRBV5-1 with TRBJ1-1; 7 nucleotides line up with TRBD1. The CDR3 has 14 amino acids. The J segment lost 0 bases and the V segment lost 6 bases, leaving 5 bases of the junction unmatched. CDR1 SGHRS and CDR2 YFSETQ come from the germline V gene. The CDR3 sequence is CASTPGGMNTEAFF. The CDR3 DNA sequence: TGCGCCAGCACCCCAGGGGGAATGAACACTGAAGCTTTCTTT.

The chain employs TRBV4-2 and TRBJ2-2, with D possibly matching TRBD2 (5 bases). V dropped 1 base and J dropped 8 bases, with 11 bases sitting between them. The CDR3 is 14 residues long. Germline CDR1 LGHNA, CDR2 YNFKEQ. CDR3 sequence reads: CASSQARGKGELFF. The CDR3 nucleotides are TGTGCCAGCAGCCAAGCCCGGGGTAAAGGGGAGCTGTTTTTT.

The chain links TRBV19 to TRBJ2-2; unclear D gene. The germline CDR1 and CDR2 sequences are LNHDA and SQIVND (reference sequence). CDR3 length equals 13 residues. Written as DNA, the CDR3 is TGTGCGGCAGGTCAGACGAACACCGGGGAGCTGTTTTTT. Residues: CAAGQTNTGELFF.

The chain links TRBV28 to TRBJ2-1, with a possible D match to TRBD1 (6 bases). The CDR3 length is 14 residues. The V and J ends lost 8 bases and 5 bases respectively, with 16 bases between them. CDR1 and CDR2 (germline): MDHEN, SYDVKM. The CDR3 nucleotides are TGTGCCAGCTATGGGCAGGGGACGAACAATGAGCAGTTCTTC. Translated, it gives CASYGQGTNNEQFF.

V is TRBV7-7 and J is TRBJ2-6; D is ambiguous. V gave up 5 bases and J gave up 3 bases, with 5 bases separating them. This CDR3 is 13 amino acids long. Germline V CDR1 and CDR2: SSHAT, FNYEAQ (reference sequence). The CDR3 reads CASSAVGANVLTF. For the CDR3, the DNA is TGTGCCAGCAGCGCGGTTGGGGCCAACGTCCTGACTTTC.

The rearrangement uses TRBV19 and TRBJ1-2; D might be TRBD1 (5 bases). This CDR3 is built from 16 residues. V dropped 4 bases and J dropped 1 base, with 16 bases sitting between them. Germline lookup yields CDR1 LNHDA and CDR2 SQIVND (reference sequence). The CDR3 is CASSTRTGEGNYGYTF. The CDR3 DNA follows: TGTGCCAGTAGTACCCGGACGGGGGAAGGTAACTATGGCTACACCTTC.

This clone was counted a few times. The chain combines TRBV20-1 with TRBJ1-5; possible D gene TRBD1, 6 bases. Trimming stripped 3 bases from V and 0 bases from J, with 12 bases between. From germline, CDR1 is DFQATT and CDR2 SNEGSKA (reference sequence). The length of the CDR3 is 15 residues. CDR3 nucleotides: TGCAGTGCTAGTCGGGCAGGGGCTAGCAATCAGCCCCAGCATTTT. Residues: CSASRAGASNQPQHF.

Only one count was recorded for this clone. V gene TRBV10-3 combines with J gene TRBJ2-5, with 8 positions matching TRBD1. Trimming removed 4 bases from V and 3 bases from J; junction bases left unmatched: 7. The germline V gene has CDR1 ENHRY and CDR2 SYGVKD. The CDR3 length is 15 residues. The CDR3 loop is CAISGPGQAKETQYF. The CDR3 DNA reads TGTGCCATCAGTGGACCGGGACAGGCAAAAGAGACCCAGTACTTC.

The chain combines TRBV5-4 with TRBJ1-3, with 7 bases matching TRBD1. This CDR3 has 15 residues. The germline CDR1 and CDR2 sequences are SGHNT and YYREEE (reference sequence). The ends lost 2 bases at V and 3 bases at J; junction bases unmatched: 5. Here the CDR3 reads CASSLQGRNGNTIYF. In nucleotides, the CDR3 is TGTGCCAGCAGCTTACAGGGGAGGAATGGAAACACCATATATTTT.

The chain has TRBV27 and TRBJ1-2, with TRBD1 matching 8 bases. The CDR3 loop spans 15 amino acids. V was pared by 8 bases and J by 8 bases, with 16 bases of the junction left unmatched. The germline CDR1 and CDR2 sequences are MNHEY and SMNVEV (reference sequence). In DNA form, the CDR3 reads TGTGCCAGCGGATCCTACAGGGGGAGATTCCTCGGCTACACCTTC. Its protein is CASGSYRGRFLGYTF.

The CDR3 nucleotides are TGTGCCAGCAGCCAGCGCGACAGGGCGAACACTGAAGCTTTCTTT. Translated: CASSQRDRANTEAFF. This chain joins TRBV7-9 and TRBJ1-1; 7 nucleotides agree with TRBD1. The V segment lost 5 bases and the J segment 1 base; nucleotides outside the gene matches: 7. Per germline, CDR1 SEHNR and CDR2 FQNEAQ (reference sequence). The CDR3 sequence is 15 residues long.

This chain joins TRBV4-1 and TRBJ1-5, with TRBD1 as a possible D gene (5 bases). V was pared by 4 bases and J by 0 bases, with 16 bases between. This CDR3 has 17 amino acids. Per the germline V gene, CDR1 is MGHRA and CDR2 is YSYEKL. DNA of the CDR3: TGCGCCAGCAGCCCCCGCTGGTCCGGGGGTAGCAATCAGCCCCAGCATTTT. Translated, it gives CASSPRWSGGSNQPQHF.

V usage is TRBV27 and J usage is TRBJ2-7; 9 nucleotides line up with TRBD1. The V segment lost 7 bases and the J segment 1 base; nucleotides outside the gene matches: 8. The length of the CDR3 is 15 residues. The germline V gene encodes CDR1 MNHEY and CDR2 SMNVEV (reference sequence). CDR3 residues: CASNLGTGRSYEQYF. CDR3 DNA: TGTGCCAGCAACCTAGGGACAGGGCGGTCCTACGAGCAGTACTTC.

V gene TRBV7-9 combines with J gene TRBJ1-3, with 9 bases lining up with TRBD1. V shed 5 bases, J shed 5 bases, and the junction held 16 bases outside the gene matches. Germline CDR1 SEHNR, CDR2 FQNEAQ (reference sequence). The CDR3 runs 18 residues. In DNA form, the CDR3 reads TGTGCCAGCAGCGAAGCCCCCGGACAGGGGACCACCAGAAACACCATATATTTT. Amino acids: CASSEAPGQGTTRNTIYF. The variable domain in full, completed from reference TRBV7-9 and TRBJ1-3, reads DTGVSQNPRHKITKRGQNVTFRCDPISEHNRLYWYRQTLGQGPEFLTYFQNEAQLEKSRLLSDRFSAERPKGSFSTLEIQRTEQGDSAMYLCASSEAPGQGTTRNTIYFGEGSWLTVV.

This clone was seen once. The chain is built from TRBV10-1 and TRBJ2-3; 10 nucleotides agree with TRBD2. Germline CDR1 reads WNHNN; CDR2 reads SYGVQD (reference sequence). The CDR3 is made up of 17 amino acids. V was clipped by 3 bases and J by 2 bases; unmatched bases: 8. CDR3 protein: CASSERLAGAYTDTQYF. Written as DNA, the CDR3 is TGCGCCAGCAGTGAACGTCTAGCGGGGGCCTACACAGATACGCAGTATTTT.

This chain connects TRBV11-3 to TRBJ2-7, with unresolved D. Trimming left V 5 bases short and J 2 bases short, with 13 bases between. Germline lookup yields CDR1 SGHNT and CDR2 YENEEA. The CDR3 is made up of 14 amino acids. The CDR3 bases are TGTGCCAGCAGCCCGGGTGGTTTTCCCTACGAGCAGTACTTC. Its protein is CASSPGGFPYEQYF.

The chain carries TRBV30 and TRBJ1-4; D gene ambiguous. V lost 0 bases and J 8 bases, leaving 7 bases between the germline ends. This CDR3 has 12 residues. Germline loops: CDR1 GTSNPN, CDR2 SVGIG (reference sequence). Here the CDR3 reads CAWSVSVEKLFF. For the CDR3, the DNA is TGTGCCTGGAGTGTATCTGTCGAAAAACTGTTTTTT.

V gene TRBV2 combines with J gene TRBJ2-7; a weak D match, TRBD1 (6 bases). The CDR3 runs to 13 residues. Germline lookup yields CDR1 SNHLY and CDR2 FYNNEI. Trimming took 7 bases from V and 3 from J, leaving 13 bases between them. CDR3: CASTMDSLYEQYF. The CDR3 nucleotides read TGTGCCAGCACCATGGACAGCCTCTACGAGCAGTACTTC.

V usage is TRBV9 and J usage is TRBJ2-7; 13 positions match TRBD2. The CDR3 extends over 18 amino acids. The trim removed 4 bases at V and 0 bases at J, leaving 10 bases unmatched. Per the germline V gene, CDR1 is SGDLS and CDR2 is YYNGEE. CDR3 DNA sequence: TGTGCCAGCAGCTTAGGCGAGGGACTAGCGGGGCGCTCCTACGAGCAGTACTTC. It yields the protein CASSLGEGLAGRSYEQYF.